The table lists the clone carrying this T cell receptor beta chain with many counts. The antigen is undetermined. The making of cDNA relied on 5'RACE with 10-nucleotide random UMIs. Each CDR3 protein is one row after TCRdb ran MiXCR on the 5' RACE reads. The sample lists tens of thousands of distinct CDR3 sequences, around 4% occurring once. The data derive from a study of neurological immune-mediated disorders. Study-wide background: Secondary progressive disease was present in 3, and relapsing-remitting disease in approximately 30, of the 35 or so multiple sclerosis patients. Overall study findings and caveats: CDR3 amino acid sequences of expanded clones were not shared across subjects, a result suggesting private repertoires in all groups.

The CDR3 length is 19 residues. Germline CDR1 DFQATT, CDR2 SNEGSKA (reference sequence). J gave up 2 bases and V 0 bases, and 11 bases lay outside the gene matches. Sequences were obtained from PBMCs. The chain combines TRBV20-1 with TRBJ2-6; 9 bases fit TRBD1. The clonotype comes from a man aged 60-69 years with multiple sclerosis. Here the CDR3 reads CSARDTRGTGITGANVLTF. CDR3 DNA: TGCAGTGCTAGAGATACAAGAGGGACAGGGATCACTGGGGCCAACGTCCTGACTTTC.